This is a list of T cell receptor beta chains from one sample in a study of type 1 regulatory T cells. TCRdb passed the reads through MiXCR, listing each CDR3 protein once. The sample has some 89,000 distinct CDR3 sequences; about a third are singletons. Material for sequencing was CD4+ T cells, either the whole sample or a sorted fraction (not recorded which). These receptors were collected from a human donor in good health. Both conserved end residues are part of each CDR3. The order of the fields is J gene, clone size, V gene, D gene, CDR3 DNA, CDR3 protein. D genes are given only for firm matches. Expanded clones get a size class; other rows say once, few or many, or leave the size out.

TRBJ1-5	.	TRBV20-1	.	TGCAGTGCTAGAGTCCCAGGGCTAGGACAGCCCCAGCATTTT	CSARVPGLGQPQHF
TRBJ2-4	.	TRBV12-3/TRBV12-4	.	TGTGCCAGCAGCCCTTACTTAGGGGGGGCCCTACTAGCCAAAAACATTCAGTACTTC	CASSPYLGGALLAKNIQYF
TRBJ1-5	few	TRBV28	.	TGTGCCAGCAGGACCGACGGTAATCAGCCCCAGCATTTT	CASRTDGNQPQHF
TRBJ2-2	.	TRBV7-9	.	TGTGCCAGCAGCTTTTCTACGGGCGGGGAGCTGTTTTTT	CASSFSTGGELFF
TRBJ2-1	once	TRBV25-1	TRBD2	TGTGCCAGCAGAGGACTAGCGGGCTACAATGAGCAGTTCTTC	CASRGLAGYNEQFF
TRBJ2-3	.	TRBV20-1	.	TGCAGTGCTAGTGGCGGCGAGGTAGATACGCAGTATTTT	CSASGGEVDTQYF
TRBJ2-1	few	TRBV24-1	TRBD2	TGTGCCACCAGTGATTTAGCGGGAGGGCGTCATGAGCAGTTCTTC	CATSDLAGGRHEQFF
TRBJ2-1	.	TRBV11-2	.	TGTGCCAGCTCCCCGAGCTCCTACAATGAGCAGTTCTTC	CASSPSSYNEQFF
TRBJ2-7	few	TRBV20-1	TRBD2	TGCAGTGCTAGAGTGGCGGGGGGCGGGTACGAGCAGTACTTC	CSARVAGGGYEQYF
TRBJ2-3	.	TRBV10-3	.	TGTGCCATCAGTGAGTCGTCAGATACGCAGTATTTT	CAISESSDTQYF
TRBJ2-2	few	TRBV5-1	TRBD1	TGCGCCAGCAGCGCCTCACAGGGGGCGAACACCGGGGAGCTGTTTTTT	CASSASQGANTGELFF
TRBJ2-7	few	TRBV7-3	.	TGTGCCAGCAGCTTAGGGAGTAGCGCAGACTACGAGCAGTACTTC	CASSLGSSADYEQYF
TRBJ2-7	few	TRBV5-5	.	TGTGCCAGCAGCTTGGCGGCTTTGACCGAGCAGTACTTC	CASSLAALTEQYF
TRBJ2-3	.	TRBV7-2	.	TGTGCCAGCAGCTCCTCTCTAAACACAGATACGCAGTATTTT	CASSSSLNTDTQYF
TRBJ2-5	few	TRBV6-5	TRBD1	TGTGCCAGCAGTTACGGGGGCAGGGGGGAGACCCAGTACTTC	CASSYGGRGETQYF
TRBJ1-1	.	TRBV6-4	.	TGTGCCAGCAGTGAGGAGGGTGGCACTGAAGCTTTCTTT	CASSEEGGTEAFF
TRBJ2-1	.	TRBV4-3	.	TGCGCCAGCAGCCAAGTAGCAGGGATCAATGAGCAGTTCTTC	CASSQVAGINEQFF
TRBJ2-3	few	TRBV6-2/TRBV6-3	.	TGTGCCAGCAGTTTAGAGGACCCGACAGTCACAGATACGCAGTATTTT	CASSLEDPTVTDTQYF
TRBJ2-7	many	TRBV6-6	.	TGTGCCAGCAGTTCCGGGACGGCGAGCTCCTACGAGCAGTACTTC	CASSSGTASSYEQYF
TRBJ2-5	many	TRBV24-1	TRBD2	TGTGCCACCAGTATAGCGGGAGGGGAGACCCAGTACTTC	CATSIAGGETQYF
TRBJ2-7	.	TRBV6-5	.	TGTGCCAGCAGTTATACCCAGACAAGGACCTACGAGCAGTACTTC	CASSYTQTRTYEQYF
TRBJ2-1	few	TRBV5-5	.	TGTGCCAGCAGCTGGGCTTCGACGGACAATGAGCAGTTCTTC	CASSWASTDNEQFF
TRBJ2-1	few	TRBV7-8	.	TGTGCCAGCAGCTTAGTGAAAGACAATGAGCAGTTCTTC	CASSLVKDNEQFF
TRBJ2-3	few	TRBV7-9	TRBD2	TGTGCCAGCAGCTTCCAAAGCGGGAGTAGCACAGATACGCAGTATTTT	CASSFQSGSSTDTQYF
TRBJ2-7	.	TRBV5-6	.	TGTGCCAGCAGCTTGCCACTTTCCCCCTACGAGCAGTACTTC	CASSLPLSPYEQYF
TRBJ2-1	.	TRBV5-1	TRBD2	TGCGCCAGCAGCTTGGGAGCGGGAGGGCGTCACAATGAGCAGTTCTTC	CASSLGAGGRHNEQFF
TRBJ2-5	few	TRBV20-1	TRBD2	TGCAGTACCGTAATTGGACTAGCCGGGGGGACCCAGTACTTC	CSTVIGLAGGTQYF
TRBJ2-3	.	TRBV5-1	.	TGCGCCAGCAGCCTGGAGGGCCTAATAGATACGCAGTATTTT	CASSLEGLIDTQYF
TRBJ2-1	.	TRBV11-2	.	TGTGCCAGCAGCCGCGTTGGGTCCTACAATGAGCAGTTCTTC	CASSRVGSYNEQFF
TRBJ2-3	few	TRBV20-1	.	TGCAGTGCTGCCCCTAGGTTTTCACGGATTACAGATACGCAGTATTTT	CSAAPRFSRITDTQYF
TRBJ2-2	many	TRBV7-2	.	TGTGCCAGCAGCTTAACTAGCAACACCGGGGAGCTGTTTTTT	CASSLTSNTGELFF
TRBJ1-4	.	TRBV7-2	.	TGTGCCAGCAGCTTCCTACCGGCCCCAACTAATGAAAAACTGTTTTTT	CASSFLPAPTNEKLFF
TRBJ2-5	few	TRBV20-1	.	TGCAGTGCCCAGGGTGCTGATCGGACCCAGTACTTC	CSAQGADRTQYF